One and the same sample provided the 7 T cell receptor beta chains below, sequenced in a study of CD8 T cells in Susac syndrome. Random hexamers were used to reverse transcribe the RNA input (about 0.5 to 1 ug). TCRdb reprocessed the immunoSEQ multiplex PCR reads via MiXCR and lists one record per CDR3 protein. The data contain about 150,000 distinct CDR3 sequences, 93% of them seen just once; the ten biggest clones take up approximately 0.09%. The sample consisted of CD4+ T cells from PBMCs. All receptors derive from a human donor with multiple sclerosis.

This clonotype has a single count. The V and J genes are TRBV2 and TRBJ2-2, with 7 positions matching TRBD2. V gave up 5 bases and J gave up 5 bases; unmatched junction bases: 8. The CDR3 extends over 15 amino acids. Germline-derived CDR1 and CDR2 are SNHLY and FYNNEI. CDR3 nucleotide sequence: TGTGCCAGCAGTTGGACTAGTAGTCGGACCGGGGAGCTGTTTTTT. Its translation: CASSWTSSRTGELFF.

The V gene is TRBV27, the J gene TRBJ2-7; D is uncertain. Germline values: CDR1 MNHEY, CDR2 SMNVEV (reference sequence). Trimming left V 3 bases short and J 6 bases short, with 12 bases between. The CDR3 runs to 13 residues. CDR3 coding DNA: TGTGCCAGCAGTTTCACCCATCATCCCGAGCAGTACTTC. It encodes CASSFTHHPEQYF.

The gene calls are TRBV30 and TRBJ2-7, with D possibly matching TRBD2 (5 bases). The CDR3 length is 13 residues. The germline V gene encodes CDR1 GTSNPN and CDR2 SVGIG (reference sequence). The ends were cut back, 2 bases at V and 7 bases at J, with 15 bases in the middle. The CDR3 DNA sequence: TGTGCCTGGAGTCCAGAATTCACGGGGGAGCAGTACTTC. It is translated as CAWSPEFTGEQYF.

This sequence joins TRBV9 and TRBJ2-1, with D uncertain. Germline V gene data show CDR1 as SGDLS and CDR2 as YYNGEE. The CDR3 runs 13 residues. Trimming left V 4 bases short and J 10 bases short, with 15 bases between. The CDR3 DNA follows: TGTGCCAGCAGCTCAACCCATGTGGGGGAGCAGTTCTTC. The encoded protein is CASSSTHVGEQFF.

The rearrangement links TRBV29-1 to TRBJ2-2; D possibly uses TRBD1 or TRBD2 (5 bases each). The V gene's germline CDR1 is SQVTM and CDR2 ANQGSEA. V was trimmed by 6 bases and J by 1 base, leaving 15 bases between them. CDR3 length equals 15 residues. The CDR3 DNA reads TGCAGCGTACCCGGGACGGGGAAGAACACCGGGGAGCTGTTTTTT. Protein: CSVPGTGKNTGELFF.

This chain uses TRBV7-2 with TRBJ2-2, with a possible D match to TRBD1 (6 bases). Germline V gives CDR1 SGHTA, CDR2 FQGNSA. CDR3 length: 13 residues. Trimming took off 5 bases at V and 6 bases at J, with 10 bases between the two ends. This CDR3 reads CASSPWTAGELFF. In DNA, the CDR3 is TGTGCCAGCAGCCCGTGGACAGCCGGGGAGCTGTTTTTT.

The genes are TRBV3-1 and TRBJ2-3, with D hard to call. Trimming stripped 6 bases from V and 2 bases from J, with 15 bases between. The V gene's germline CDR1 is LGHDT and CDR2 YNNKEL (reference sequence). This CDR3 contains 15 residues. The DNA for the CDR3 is TGTGCCAGCAGTGGTTTGGGAACAGTCACAGATACGCAGTATTTT. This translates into CASSGLGTVTDTQYF.